One sample yielded the 13 T cell receptor beta chains listed below, sequenced in a study of cytomegalovirus exposure and HLA in healthy donors. The PCR contained 60 Vbeta and 13 Jbeta primers. Method: immunoSEQ multiplex PCR; TCRdb's copy keeps in-frame clones and lacks some. Among 150,000 to 200,000 clones, around three quarters were seen once, and the ten largest hold about 1.9%. Sample: PBMCs. The receptors here all came from a man in his thirties or forties in good health and CMV-seronegative.

This clone was counted a few times. This rearrangement joins TRBV4-1 to TRBJ1-2, with D possibly TRBD1 on 6 matching bases. Germline CDR1 reads MGHRA; CDR2 reads YSYEKL. V lost 4 bases and J 3 bases, leaving 12 bases between the germline ends. This CDR3 region has 14 residues. The CDR3 sequence is CASSPTGPYYGYTF. In DNA form, the CDR3 reads TGCGCCAGCAGCCCAACAGGGCCCTACTATGGCTACACCTTC.

The sample holds one count of this clone. The chain uses TRBV11-1 and TRBJ2-3; 10 bases are a match to TRBD2. The CDR3 spans 18 residues. With 4 bases clipped from V and 4 bases from J, the junction kept 14 bases outside the gene matches. From germline, CDR1 is SGHAT and CDR2 FQDESV (reference sequence). The CDR3 DNA follows: TGTGCCAGCAGCTCAAAACGGACTAGCGGTGGAACTTCAGATACGCAGTATTTT. Its protein product is CASSSKRTSGGTSDTQYF.

Here the CDR3 DNA reads TGTGCCAGCAGCCCCGGACCCCCAGGGACTGAAGCTTTCTTT. Amino acids: CASSPGPPGTEAFF. The V gene is TRBV7-9, the J gene TRBJ1-1; D perhaps matches TRBD1 (5 bases). The germline CDR1 and CDR2 sequences are SEHNR and FQNEAQ (reference sequence). The V end was cut by 5 bases, the J end by 5 bases, with 15 bases between. The CDR3 is 14 residues long.

The V call is TRBV9, the J call TRBJ2-3; 7 bases align to TRBD1. This CDR3 comprises 15 residues. J gave up 0 bases and V 4 bases, and 5 bases lay outside the gene matches. The germline gives CDR1 SGDLS, CDR2 YYNGEE. The CDR3: CASSIGTDSTDTQYF. As DNA, the CDR3 is TGTGCCAGCAGCATTGGGACAGATAGCACAGATACGCAGTATTTT.

V gene TRBV11-2 combines with J gene TRBJ2-5, with D possibly being TRBD1 (5 bases). V was clipped by 0 bases and J by 2 bases, with 10 bases between them. This CDR3 has 15 amino acids. The germline gives CDR1 SGHAT, CDR2 FQNNGV. CDR3 in DNA: TGTGCCAGCAGCTTAGAGTTGACAGATCAAGAGACCCAGTACTTC. It is translated as CASSLELTDQETQYF.

The J gene is TRBJ2-7, the V gene TRBV4-2, with 12 bases fitting TRBD2. Looked up from germline, CDR1 is LGHNA and CDR2 is YNFKEQ. Germline trimming cut 4 bases from V and 5 bases from J; bases unmatched to any gene: 6. CDR3 length: 15 amino acids. Here the CDR3 reads CASSPRTSGINEQYF. Here the CDR3 DNA reads TGTGCCAGCAGCCCGCGGACTAGCGGGATCAACGAGCAGTACTTC.

V usage is TRBV6-5 and J usage is TRBJ2-3; 9 positions match TRBD2. Germline CDR1 is MNHEY and CDR2 is SVGAGI. This CDR3 region has 16 residues. Trimming at V came to 4 bases and at J to 2 bases, leaving 7 bases not matched to a gene. The CDR3 sequence is CASSFLRLAATDTQYF. The CDR3 DNA reads TGTGCCAGCAGTTTCCTACGACTAGCGGCCACAGATACGCAGTATTTT.

The chain has TRBV6-5 and TRBJ2-1, with D unresolved. Per the germline V gene, CDR1 is MNHEY and CDR2 is SVGAGI. V gave up 4 bases and J gave up 0 bases, with 13 bases separating them. CDR3 length equals 16 residues. Here the CDR3 reads CASSSPVPGSYNEQFF. The CDR3 DNA follows: TGTGCCAGCAGTTCCCCCGTACCAGGCTCCTACAATGAGCAGTTCTTC.

The table lists this clone with a few counts. The J gene is TRBJ2-3, the V gene TRBV9, with TRBD2 matching over 13 bases. Germline lookup yields CDR1 SGDLS and CDR2 YYNGEE. The CDR3 sequence is 15 residues long. With V trimmed by 3 bases and J by 6 bases, 4 bases remained unmatched. The DNA of the CDR3 is TGTGCCAGCAGCGAAGGACTAGCGGGAGAGGATACGCAGTATTTT. Encoded protein: CASSEGLAGEDTQYF. Full variable domain (outside the CDR3, taken from reference TRBV9 and TRBJ2-3): DSGVTQTPKHLITATGQRVTLRCSPRSGDLSVYWYQQSLDQGLQFLIQYYNGEERAKGNILERFSAQQFPDLHSELNLSSLELGDSALYFCASSEGLAGEDTQYFGPGTRLTVL.

The chain is built from TRBV11-2 and TRBJ1-2; possibly TRBD1 for D (5 bases). The germline V gene encodes CDR1 SGHAT and CDR2 FQNNGV. This CDR3 comprises 13 residues. The V gene lost 1 base and the J gene lost 4 bases, with 7 bases spanning the gap. The CDR3 DNA sequence: TGTGCCAGCAGCTTAGGGCAGGGCTATGGCTACACCTTC. Translation gives CASSLGQGYGYTF.

J is TRBJ1-5 and V is TRBV6-5; TRBD1 matches 8 bases. J lost 6 bases, V lost 6 bases, and 7 bases had no gene match. Germline CDR1 is MNHEY and CDR2 is SVGAGI. The length of the CDR3 is 14 residues. CDR3 sequence (DNA): TGTGCCAGCAGCCGAGGACAGGGCGTTCAGCCCCAGCATTTT. Its translation is CASSRGQGVQPQHF.

The J gene is TRBJ2-7, the V gene TRBV5-4; 13 bases are a match to TRBD2. Germline V gives CDR1 SGHNT, CDR2 YYREEE (reference sequence). V shed 5 bases, J shed 5 bases, and the junction held 10 bases outside the gene matches. CDR3 length equals 16 residues. CDR3 DNA: TGTGCCAGCAGATCGGCCGGGACTAGCGGGGACCACGAGCAGTACTTC. It is translated as CASRSAGTSGDHEQYF.

This chain connects TRBV2 to TRBJ1-5; 8 bases are a match to TRBD1. Germline V CDR1 and CDR2: SNHLY, FYNNEI. V gave up 6 bases and J gave up 3 bases; unmatched junction bases: 7. This CDR3 spans 15 amino acids. In DNA form, the CDR3 reads TGTGCCAGCAGCCAGGGGGCGCAACCCAATCAGCCCCAGCATTTT. Protein product: CASSQGAQPNQPQHF. Full variable domain (remainder filled in from reference TRBV2 and TRBJ1-5): EPEVTQTPSHQVTQMGQEVILRCVPISNHLYFYWYRQILGQKVEFLVSFYNNEISEKSEIFDDQFSVERPDGSNFTLKIRSTKLEDSAMYFCASSQGAQPNQPQHFGDGTRLSIL.